The 5 T cell receptor beta chains below all came from one sample that was sequenced in a study of early T cells in non-severe SARS-CoV-2 infection. TCRdb passed the 5' RACE reads through MiXCR, listing each CDR3 protein once. The table lists some 35,000 distinct CDR3 sequences, 3.9% of them singletons, with about 9.1% in the top ten. The specimen was whole blood. The receptor source for this set is an adult who was a healthcare worker with PCR-confirmed SARS-CoV-2 infection or an uninfected control (not recorded which).

The V call is TRBV20-1, the J call TRBJ2-7, with D maybe TRBD2 (5 bases). V was cut by 2 bases and J by 3 bases, with 14 bases left in between. From germline, CDR1 is DFQATT and CDR2 SNEGSKA (reference sequence). The CDR3 runs to 14 residues. The CDR3 region is CSARLEGYHYEQYF. Written as DNA, the CDR3 is TGCAGTGCTAGACTCGAGGGTTATCACTACGAGCAGTACTTC.

The rearrangement uses TRBV18 and TRBJ2-3, with 12 bases fitting TRBD2. The CDR3 runs 16 residues. Germline CDR1 reads KGHSH; CDR2 reads LQKENI. V dropped 6 bases and J dropped 6; count of bases not matched to a gene: 10. The CDR3 nucleotides are TGTGCCAGCTCCCCAGCACTAGCGGGAGGAAGGGATACGCAGTATTTT. Its protein is CASSPALAGGRDTQYF.

This clonotype was detected many times. The gene calls are TRBV4-2 and TRBJ2-1; 7 bases are a match to TRBD1. Germline V CDR1 and CDR2: LGHNA, YNFKEQ. With V trimmed by 4 bases and J by 4 bases, 4 bases remained unmatched. The length of the CDR3 is 14 residues. CDR3 sequence (DNA): TGTGCCAGCAGCCCACAGGGGATTTACAATGAGCAGTTCTTC. It codes for CASSPQGIYNEQFF.

The table lists this clonotype with many counts. The chain carries TRBV20-1 and TRBJ2-5, with 10 bases fitting TRBD2. Per germline, CDR1 DFQATT and CDR2 SNEGSKA (reference sequence). The CDR3 is 15 residues long. After removal of 5 bases from V and 1 base from J, the junction contained 7 bases not matched to a gene. The CDR3: CSARGLAAPQETQYF. CDR3 coding DNA: TGCAGTGCTCGTGGACTAGCGGCACCCCAAGAGACCCAGTACTTC.

By frequency in the sample, this clonotype is medium-sized. The chain joins TRBV5-1 to TRBJ2-7, with D maybe TRBD1 (6 bases). Trimming shortened V by 0 bases and J by 1 base, and 11 bases separated the two germline ends. Germline V lookup: CDR1 SGHRS, CDR2 YFSETQ. This CDR3 contains 15 residues. The CDR3 protein is CASSLGSGQSYEQYV. Written as DNA, the CDR3 is TGCGCCAGCAGCTTGGGGTCGGGACAATCCTACGAGCAGTACGTC.